Listed below are T cell receptor beta chains from one sample, sequenced in a study of human T cells and chemical hapten exposure. TCRdb analysed the RACE reads with MiXCR anew, one entry per CDR3 protein. The data show 130,000 or so distinct CDR3 sequences, 10% to 12% seen once. The sequenced sample was whole blood, obtained in connection with sensitization to the hapten diphenylcyclopropenone (DPC). The origin of the receptors is a woman between 45 and 65 years old with alopecia areata. Some clones in this sample may be carry-over from other donors' samples. The CDR3 runs from the conserved cysteine through the conserved F or W. A D gene is named only where the DNA matches it firmly. Where a row states a size, it is once, few, many or the class of an expanded clone; other rows omit it.

>TRBJ2-7|TRBV12-3/TRBV12-4|many|TRBD2
CASSFPAGGSYEQYF
TGTGCCAGCAGTTTTCCAGCGGGAGGATCCTACGAGCAGTACTTC
>TRBJ2-3|TRBV5-1|-|TRBD2
CASSLEGTSVDTQYF
TGCGCCAGCAGCTTGGAGGGGACTAGCGTCGATACGCAGTATTTT
>TRBJ1-1|TRBV7-9|few|-
CASSFALTEAFF
TGTGCCAGCAGCTTTGCCCTCACTGAAGCTTTCTTT
>TRBJ1-1|TRBV12-3/TRBV12-4|-|TRBD1
CASSIKQGTEAFF
TGTGCCAGCAGCATCAAACAGGGGACTGAAGCTTTCTTT
>TRBJ1-4|TRBV6-6|few|TRBD1
CASRGTGLNEKLFF
TGTGCCAGCAGGGGGACAGGGCTTAATGAAAAACTGTTTTTT
>TRBJ2-1|TRBV9|few|-
CASSQSPADLRAYNEQFF
TGTGCCAGCAGCCAGTCGCCGGCCGACTTGAGGGCTTACAATGAGCAGTTCTTC
>TRBJ2-2|TRBV24-1|few|TRBD2
CATSDPQIAGGPSGELFF
TGTGCCACCAGTGACCCTCAAATAGCGGGAGGGCCAAGCGGGGAGCTGTTTTTT
>TRBJ2-3|TRBV28|-|TRBD2
CASSYGLDLGDTDTQYF
TGTGCCAGCAGTTACGGACTAGACCTGGGGGACACAGATACGCAGTATTTT
>TRBJ2-7|TRBV9|few|-
CASSVGGTLGEQYF
TGTGCCAGCAGCGTGGGCGGGACCTTGGGCGAGCAGTACTTC
>TRBJ2-3|TRBV10-3|many|TRBD2
CAHSSGRADTQYF
TGTGCCCACTCTAGCGGGAGGGCAGATACGCAGTATTTT
>TRBJ1-5|TRBV5-5|-|-
CASSLGQTDNQPQHF
TGTGCCAGCAGCTTGGGGCAGACTGACAATCAGCCCCAGCATTTT
>TRBJ1-3|TRBV20-1|-|-
CSARVHVGNTIYF
TGCAGTGCTAGAGTACATGTTGGAAACACCATATATTTT
>TRBJ1-1|TRBV12-3/TRBV12-4|-|-
CASSLSPGDTEAFF
TGTGCCAGCAGTTTAAGCCCGGGGGACACTGAAGCTTTCTTT
>TRBJ2-5|TRBV18|few|-
CASSLRQGRETQYF
TGTGCCAGCTCACTACGGCAGGGGAGGGAGACCCAGTACTTC
>TRBJ1-4|TRBV18|few|-
CASSPRSFATNEKLFF
TGTGCCAGCTCACCACGGTCGTTTGCAACTAATGAAAAACTGTTTTTT
>TRBJ2-3|TRBV9|few|-
CASSVAAGTDTQYF
TGTGCCAGCAGCGTAGCGGCAGGGACAGATACGCAGTATTTT
>TRBJ1-4|TRBV5-6|few|-
CASSSGRGTLATNEKLFF
TGTGCCAGCAGCTCTGGGCGGGGTACCCTTGCAACTAATGAAAAACTGTTTTTT
>TRBJ2-1|TRBV7-2|many|-
CASSLAEVYHEQFF
TGTGCCAGCAGCTTAGCTGAGGTATATCATGAGCAGTTCTTC
>TRBJ2-7|TRBV20-1|-|TRBD2
CSAKAPISGRDHEQYF
TGCAGTGCTAAGGCCCCGATTAGCGGGAGGGACCACGAGCAGTACTTC
>TRBJ2-1|TRBV20-1|-|TRBD2
CSARDGGLAGGKSYNEQFF
TGCAGTGCTAGAGATGGGGGACTAGCGGGAGGAAAATCCTACAATGAGCAGTTCTTC
>TRBJ2-6|TRBV30|many|-
CAWSVSGPGANVLTF
TGTGCCTGGAGTGTCTCAGGGCCTGGGGCCAACGTCCTGACTTTC
>TRBJ2-5|TRBV7-8|many|-
CATATGTRETQYF
TGTGCCACCGCGACCGGGACAAGAGAGACCCAGTACTTC
>TRBJ2-7|TRBV20-1|many|-
CSAREGYEQYF
TGCAGTGCTAGGGAGGGCTACGAGCAGTACTTC
>TRBJ1-4|TRBV6-5|many|TRBD1
CASSGQGGEKLFF
TGTGCCAGCAGTGGACAGGGGGGTGAAAAACTGTTTTTT
>TRBJ2-3|TRBV20-1|few|TRBD2
CSVLAGGMTDTQYF
TGCAGTGTCTTAGCGGGGGGGATGACAGATACGCAGTATTTT
>TRBJ1-4|TRBV10-1|-|-
CASSPEGEKLFF
TGCGCCAGCAGTCCAGAAGGTGAAAAACTGTTTTTT
>TRBJ2-1|TRBV5-1|many|TRBD2
CASSLVATSGYYNEQFF
TGCGCCAGCAGCTTGGTGGCGACTAGCGGTTACTACAATGAGCAGTTCTTC
>TRBJ2-3|TRBV27|few|-
CASMDSDTQYF
TGTGCCAGCATGGATTCAGATACGCAGTATTTT
>TRBJ2-3|TRBV12-3/TRBV12-4|few|-
CASSFGGTQYF
TGTGCCAGCAGTTTTGGGGGTACGCAGTATTTT
>TRBJ2-5|TRBV5-1|few|-
CASGGETQYF
TGCGCCAGCGGCGGAGAGACCCAGTACTTC
>TRBJ2-5|TRBV7-9|few|-
CASSSPWGVETQYF
TGTGCCAGCAGCTCCCCCTGGGGGGTTGAGACCCAGTACTTC
>TRBJ2-7|TRBV7-8|few|TRBD2
CASSLEASGAYEQYF
TGTGCCAGCAGCTTAGAGGCTAGCGGGGCCTACGAGCAGTACTTC
>TRBJ2-3|TRBV4-1|-|-
CASSQGRVGTQYF
TGCGCCAGCAGCCAAGGACGGGTCGGTACGCAGTATTTT
>TRBJ2-3|TRBV6-5|many|TRBD1
CASSYSRTGITDTQYF
TGTGCCAGCAGTTACTCGAGGACAGGGATCACAGATACGCAGTATTTT
>TRBJ2-7|TRBV4-3|few|-
CASSQDRWGAPEQYF
TGCGCCAGCAGCCAGGACCGTTGGGGGGCCCCCGAGCAGTACTTC
>TRBJ2-3|TRBV29-1|few|TRBD2
CSVEVDSGRAGTQYF
TGCAGCGTTGAAGTCGATAGCGGGAGGGCCGGTACGCAGTATTTT
>TRBJ2-3|TRBV7-2|few|TRBD1
CASSLTWQGVDTQYF
TGTGCCAGCAGCTTAACTTGGCAGGGGGTGGATACGCAGTATTTT
>TRBJ2-5|TRBV7-2|many|TRBD2
CASSSGLAVETQYF
TGTGCCAGCAGCTCTGGACTAGCGGTCGAGACCCAGTACTTC
>TRBJ1-5|TRBV6-6|-|TRBD1
CASSPAGGPQPQHF
TGTGCCAGCAGCCCGGCAGGGGGCCCTCAGCCCCAGCATTTT
>TRBJ2-1|TRBV10-3|-|-
CAISEAGEQFF
TGTGCCATCAGTGAGGCCGGTGAGCAGTTCTTC
>TRBJ2-3|TRBV4-1|-|TRBD2
CASSQEFGLAGVEF
TGCGCCAGCAGCCAAGAGTTCGGACTAGCGGGTGTAGAATTT
>TRBJ2-7|TRBV27|-|-
CASSLGGNTFYEQYF
TGTGCCAGCAGTTTAGGAGGGAATACTTTCTACGAGCAGTACTTC
>TRBJ2-3|TRBV27|many|TRBD1
CASSFGNRGTDTQYF
TGTGCCAGCAGTTTCGGCAACAGGGGAACAGATACGCAGTATTTT
>TRBJ2-3|TRBV13|many|-
CASSFPGQTDTQYF
TGTGCCAGCAGCTTTCCGGGACAAACAGATACGCAGTATTTT
>TRBJ2-4|TRBV28|few|TRBD1
CASSLSATGVKNIQYF
TGTGCCAGCAGTTTATCGGCGACAGGGGTCAAAAACATTCAGTACTTC